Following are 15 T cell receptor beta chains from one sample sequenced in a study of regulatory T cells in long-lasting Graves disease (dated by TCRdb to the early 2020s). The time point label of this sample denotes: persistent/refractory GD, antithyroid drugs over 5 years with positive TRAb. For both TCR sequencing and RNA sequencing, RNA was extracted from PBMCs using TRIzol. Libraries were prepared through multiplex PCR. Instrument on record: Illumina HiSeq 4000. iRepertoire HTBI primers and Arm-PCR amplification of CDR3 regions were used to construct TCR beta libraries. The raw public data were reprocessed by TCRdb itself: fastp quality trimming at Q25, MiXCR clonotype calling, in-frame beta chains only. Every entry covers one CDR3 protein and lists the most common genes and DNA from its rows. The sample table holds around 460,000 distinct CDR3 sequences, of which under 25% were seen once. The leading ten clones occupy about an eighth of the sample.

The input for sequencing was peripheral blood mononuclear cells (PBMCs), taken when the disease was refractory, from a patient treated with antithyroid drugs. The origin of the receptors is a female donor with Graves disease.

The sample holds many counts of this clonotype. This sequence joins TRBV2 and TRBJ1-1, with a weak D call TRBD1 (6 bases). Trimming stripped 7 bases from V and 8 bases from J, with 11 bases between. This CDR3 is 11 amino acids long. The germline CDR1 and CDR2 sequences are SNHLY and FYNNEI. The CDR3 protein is CASIIGGEAFF. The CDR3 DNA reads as TGTGCCAGCATCATAGGGGGAGAAGCTTTCTTT.

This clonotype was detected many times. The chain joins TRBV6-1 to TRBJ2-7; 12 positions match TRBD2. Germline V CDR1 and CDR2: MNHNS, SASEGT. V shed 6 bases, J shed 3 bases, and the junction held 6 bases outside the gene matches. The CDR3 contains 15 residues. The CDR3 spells CASRTVTSGSYEQYF. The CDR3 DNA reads TGTGCCAGCAGAACCGTGACTAGCGGGAGCTACGAGCAGTACTTC.

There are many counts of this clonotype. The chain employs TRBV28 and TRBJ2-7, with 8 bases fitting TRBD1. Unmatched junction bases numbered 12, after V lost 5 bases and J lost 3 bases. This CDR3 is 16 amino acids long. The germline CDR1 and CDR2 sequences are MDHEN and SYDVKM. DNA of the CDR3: TGTGCCAGCAGTACGATCCGGGACAGGACCTTCTACGAGCAGTACTTC. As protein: CASSTIRDRTFYEQYF.

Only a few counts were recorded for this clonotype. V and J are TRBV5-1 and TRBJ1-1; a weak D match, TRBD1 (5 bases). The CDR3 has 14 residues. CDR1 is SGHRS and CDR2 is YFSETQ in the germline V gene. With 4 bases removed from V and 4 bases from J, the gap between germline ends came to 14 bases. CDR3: CASSPGHEGTEAFF. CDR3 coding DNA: TGCGCCAGCAGCCCAGGACACGAGGGCACTGAAGCTTTCTTT.

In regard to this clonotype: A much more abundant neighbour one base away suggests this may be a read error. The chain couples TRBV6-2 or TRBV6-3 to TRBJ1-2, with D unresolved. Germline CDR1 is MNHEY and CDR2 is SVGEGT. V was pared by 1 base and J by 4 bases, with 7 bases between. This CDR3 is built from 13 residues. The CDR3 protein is CASSYLDPYGYTF. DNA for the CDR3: TGTGCCAGCAGTTACTTAGACCCCTATGGCTACACCTTC.

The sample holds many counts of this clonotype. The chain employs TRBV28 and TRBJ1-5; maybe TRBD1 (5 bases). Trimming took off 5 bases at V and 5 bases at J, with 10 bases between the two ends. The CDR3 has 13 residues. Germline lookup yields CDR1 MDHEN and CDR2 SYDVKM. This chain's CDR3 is CASSNPRDQPQHF. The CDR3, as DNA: TGTGCCAGCAGTAATCCCAGGGATCAGCCCCAGCATTTT.

CDR3 coding DNA: TGTGCCAGCAACGGGGAAGCGAATGAAAAACTGTTTTTT. The encoded protein is CASNGEANEKLFF. The chain has TRBV5-5 and TRBJ1-4; D gene ambiguous. The ends were cut back, 6 bases at V and 5 bases at J, with 11 bases in the middle. Germline V gives CDR1 SGHKS, CDR2 YYEKEE (reference sequence). The CDR3 is made up of 13 amino acids.

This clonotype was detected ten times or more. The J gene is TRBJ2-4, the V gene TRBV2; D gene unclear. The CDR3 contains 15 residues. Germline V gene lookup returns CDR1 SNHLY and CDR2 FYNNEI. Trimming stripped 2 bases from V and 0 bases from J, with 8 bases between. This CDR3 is CASSESVIAKNIQYF. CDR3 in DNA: TGTGCCAGCAGTGAATCAGTCATAGCCAAAAACATTCAGTACTTC.

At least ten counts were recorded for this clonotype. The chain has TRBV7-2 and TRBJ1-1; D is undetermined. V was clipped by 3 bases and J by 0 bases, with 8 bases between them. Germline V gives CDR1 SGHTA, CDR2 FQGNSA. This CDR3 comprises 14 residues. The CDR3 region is CASSFVPLNTEAFF. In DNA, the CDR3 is TGTGCCAGCAGCTTTGTGCCCTTGAACACTGAAGCTTTCTTT.

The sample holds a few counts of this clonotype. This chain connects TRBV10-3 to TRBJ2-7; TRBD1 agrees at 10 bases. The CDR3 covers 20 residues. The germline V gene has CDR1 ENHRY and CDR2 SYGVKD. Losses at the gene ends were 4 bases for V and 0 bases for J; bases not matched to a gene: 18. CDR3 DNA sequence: TGTGCCATCAGTGGACTTACGGGACAGGGGTTCGGGGGGAGCTCCTACGAGCAGTACTTC. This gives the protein CAISGLTGQGFGGSSYEQYF.

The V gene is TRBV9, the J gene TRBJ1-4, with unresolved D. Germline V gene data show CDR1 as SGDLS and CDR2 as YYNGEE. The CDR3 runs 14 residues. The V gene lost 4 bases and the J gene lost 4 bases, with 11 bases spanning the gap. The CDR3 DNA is TGTGCCAGCAGCCCCCAGTCTCTTAATGAAAAACTGTTTTTT. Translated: CASSPQSLNEKLFF. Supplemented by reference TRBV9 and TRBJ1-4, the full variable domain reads DSGVTQTPKHLITATGQRVTLRCSPRSGDLSVYWYQQSLDQGLQFLIQYYNGEERAKGNILERFSAQQFPDLHSELNLSSLELGDSALYFCASSPQSLNEKLFFGSGTQLSVL.

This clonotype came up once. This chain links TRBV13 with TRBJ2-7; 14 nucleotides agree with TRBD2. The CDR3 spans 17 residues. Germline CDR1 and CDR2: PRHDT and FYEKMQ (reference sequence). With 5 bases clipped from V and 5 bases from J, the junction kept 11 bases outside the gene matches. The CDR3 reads CASSPGTSGGRMDEQYF. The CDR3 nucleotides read TGTGCCAGCAGCCCCGGGACTAGCGGGGGACGAATGGACGAGCAGTACTTC.

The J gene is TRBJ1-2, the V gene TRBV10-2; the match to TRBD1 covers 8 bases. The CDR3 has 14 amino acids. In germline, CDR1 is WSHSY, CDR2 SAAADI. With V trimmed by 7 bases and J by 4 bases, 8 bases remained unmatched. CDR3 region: CASMAQGASYGYTF. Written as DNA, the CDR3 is TGCGCCAGCATGGCCCAGGGGGCGTCCTATGGCTACACCTTC.

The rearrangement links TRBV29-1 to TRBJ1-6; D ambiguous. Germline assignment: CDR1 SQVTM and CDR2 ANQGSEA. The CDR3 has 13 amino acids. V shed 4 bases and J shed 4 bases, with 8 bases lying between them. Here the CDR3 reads CSVGQSYNSPLHF. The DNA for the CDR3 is TGCAGCGTTGGCCAGTCTTATAATTCACCCCTCCACTTT.

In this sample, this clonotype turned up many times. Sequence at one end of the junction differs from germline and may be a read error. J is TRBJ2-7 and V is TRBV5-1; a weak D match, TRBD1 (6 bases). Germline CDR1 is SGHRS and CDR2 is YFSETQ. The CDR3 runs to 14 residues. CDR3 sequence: CASSLGAGEYEQYF. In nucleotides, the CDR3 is TGTGCCAGCAGCTTGGGGGCAGGAGAGTACGAGCAGTACTTC.